This TCR beta chain came from a study of shared clonotypes between healthy human individuals. The assay was immunoSEQ multiplex PCR, and TCRdb's table has in-frame clones only and misses some. The sample records 1.5 million to 2.5 million clones, about 95% being singletons. Trimming cost V 5 bases and J 0 bases; bases outside gene matches: 12. The CDR3 loop spans 19 amino acids. Germline V gives CDR1 MNHEY, CDR2 SMNVEV (reference sequence). CD45RO negativity and positive selection for CCR7 defined naive CD8 cells, a population that excluded terminally differentiated effector memory CD45RA+ cells. Sequenced material: naive CD8+ T cells sorted from blood. The clonotype was recovered from a man younger than 30 in good health. The rearrangement links TRBV27 to TRBJ2-5; 13 positions agree with TRBD2. CDR3 protein: CASSQTGLAGVPYQETQYF. DNA of the CDR3: TGTGCCAGCAGTCAGACTGGACTAGCGGGAGTTCCGTACCAAGAGACCCAGTACTTC.